This T cell receptor (beta chain) was recorded in a study of cytomegalovirus exposure and HLA in healthy donors. Unmatched junction bases numbered 7, after V lost 7 bases and J lost 5 bases. The CDR3 length is 13 residues. The germline gives CDR1 MNHEY, CDR2 SVGAGI. This clone turned up a few times. Its cognate antigen is unknown. The PCR used 60 Vbeta and 13 Jbeta primers. Repertoires were generated with immunoSEQ multiplex PCR, while TCRdb's copy carries only in-frame clones and drops some. Among under 200,000 clones listed, approximately 12% were seen once. Points from the study as a whole: A later analysis linked a missense DCLRE1C variant to TCR beta V- and J-gene trimming.

Sequences were obtained from PBMCs. The chain employs TRBV6-5 and TRBJ2-7; 8 positions agree with TRBD2. The TCR comes from a man aged 45-65 years in good health and CMV-seropositive. The CDR3, as DNA: TGTGCCAGCACCCCGGGGGGGGGAAACGAGCAGTACTTC. It yields the protein CASTPGGGNEQYF.